The 10 T cell receptor beta chains presented below share a single source sample, sequenced in a study of T cells in Graves' hyperthyroidism and ophthalmopathy. The source material, RNA transcripts, was used to amplify TCR beta CDR3 regions. The HTBI primer set drove a first-round RT-PCR of the TCR CDR3. TCRdb itself ran the multiplex PCR reads through MiXCR, one entry per CDR3 protein. The data hold 350,000 or so distinct CDR3 sequences, with about 18% observed a single time. The sequenced material came from blood. Receptors originate from a woman aged 50 to 65 with Graves' hyperthyroidism.

This clonotype appeared a few times. The chain uses TRBV27 and TRBJ2-2; 7 nucleotides align to TRBD2. The germline V gene encodes CDR1 MNHEY and CDR2 SMNVEV (reference sequence). This CDR3 contains 15 residues. With V trimmed by 7 bases and J by 4 bases, 9 bases remained unmatched. CDR3 DNA: TGTGCCAGCAAGGGGTCGGGGGGTCGCACCGGGGAGCTGTTTTTT. This translates into CASKGSGGRTGELFF.

The chain carries TRBV5-1 and TRBJ1-1; 12 bases map to TRBD1. The CDR3 loop spans 19 amino acids. The germline V gene has CDR1 SGHRS and CDR2 YFSETQ. V was clipped by 0 bases and J by 4 bases; unmatched bases: 13. Here the CDR3 reads CASSLVAGGTGGLGTEAFF. CDR3 nucleotides: TGCGCCAGCAGCTTGGTCGCTGGCGGGACAGGGGGCTTAGGCACTGAAGCTTTCTTT.

This clonotype was seen a few times. The rearrangement links TRBV20-1 to TRBJ2-1; D is ambiguous. Germline CDR1 and CDR2: DFQATT and SNEGSKA (reference sequence). The V end lost 6 bases, the J end lost 0 bases, and 12 bases lay between the germline ends. The CDR3 is made up of 14 amino acids. The CDR3 loop reads CSAWADSSYNEQFF. In nucleotides, the CDR3 is TGCAGTGCCTGGGCAGATAGCTCCTACAATGAGCAGTTCTTC.

Points on this clonotype: One base away lies a much larger clone, so this may be a sequencing read error. The gene calls are TRBV11-2 and TRBJ1-3; the D gene is possibly TRBD1 (6 bases). The length of the CDR3 is 16 residues. The germline V gene has CDR1 SGHAT and CDR2 FQNNGV. CDR3 nucleotides: TGTGCCAGCAGCTCCCGGGACATCTCCTCTGGAAGCACCATATATTTT. Residues: CASSSRDISSGSTIYF.

This clonotype was counted ten times or more. The rearrangement uses TRBV2 and TRBJ2-2; a weak D match, TRBD2 (6 bases). The CDR3 is 15 amino acids. In germline, CDR1 is SNHLY, CDR2 FYNNEI. V shed 3 bases and J shed 5 bases, with 13 bases lying between them. In DNA form, the CDR3 reads TGTGCCAGCAGTGAGAGGGCTAGCGCGACCGGGGAGCTGTTTTTT. Translating gives CASSERASATGELFF.

This clonotype has at least ten counts. CDR3 amino acids: CAWRGQGWTEAFF. In nucleotides, the CDR3 is TGTGCCTGGAGGGGACAGGGATGGACTGAAGCTTTCTTT. The chain links TRBV30 to TRBJ1-1, with 9 bases lining up with TRBD1. Germline V gene sequence: CDR1 GTSNPN, CDR2 SVGIG (reference sequence). V lost 3 bases and J lost 5; bases outside the gene matches: 4. The CDR3 extends over 13 amino acids.

The table lists this clonotype with a few counts. The chain is built from TRBV12-3 or TRBV12-4 and TRBJ2-1; TRBD1 aligns across 7 bases. The V segment lost 6 bases and the J segment 9 bases; nucleotides outside the gene matches: 2. The CDR3 spans 11 residues. The CDR3 nucleotides read TGTGCCAGCAGAGACAGGGCTGAGCAGTTCTTC. Its translation is CASRDRAEQFF.

This clonotype was observed many times. The chain employs TRBV28 and TRBJ2-7; D not resolved. The germline V and J ends were trimmed by 6 bases and 1 base, with 16 bases remaining between them. This CDR3 region has 15 residues. Germline CDR1 and CDR2: MDHEN and SYDVKM. Here the CDR3 reads CASRPHGMGSYEQYF. The DNA of the CDR3 is TGTGCCAGCAGACCACATGGGATGGGTTCCTACGAGCAGTACTTC.

This clonotype was detected a few times. Likely a read error: the CDR3 ends without its conserved phenylalanine or tryptophan. The chain has TRBV11-2 and TRBJ1-1; no definite D call. Between the trimmed V and J ends, which lost 1 base and 1 base, there was a span of 4 bases. Germline CDR1 and CDR2: SGHAT and FQNNGV. The CDR3 extends over 13 amino acids. CDR3 nucleotides: TGTGCCAGCAGCTTAGTCACGAACACTGAAGCTTTCCTT. Translation gives CASSLVTNTEAFL.

This clonotype was counted between two and nine times. The chain joins TRBV5-1 to TRBJ1-3, with TRBD1 identical over 7 bases. This CDR3 comprises 18 residues. Looked up from germline, CDR1 is SGHRS and CDR2 is YFSETQ. V shed 2 bases, J shed 6 bases, and the junction held 17 bases outside the gene matches. The CDR3 spells CASSFGDRQTTQINTIYF. The CDR3 coding sequence is TGCGCCAGCAGCTTCGGGGACAGACAGACGACCCAGATAAACACCATATATTTT.